This is a list of T cell receptor beta chains from one sample in a study of blood T cell repertoires in COVID-19. Clones were read by immunoSEQ multiplex PCR, and TCRdb kept only the in-frame ones, dropping some. The table shows tens of thousands of clones, with roughly 90% occurring only once. The sequenced sample was peripheral blood. Source of these receptors: a woman of 80 years or more with acute or convalescent COVID-19. Each CDR3 is given with its conserved first and last residue. Each record gives: clone size, V gene, D gene, J gene, CDR3 DNA, CDR3 protein. D genes are given only for firm matches. Only part of the rows carry a size: once, few, many, or a class if the clone is expanded.

clone_size: .
v_call: TRBV21-1
d_call: .
j_call: TRBJ2-1
cdr3_nt: TGTGCCAGTCCCGTCCAGGCCAGGGGGTCCTACAATGAGCAGTTCTTC
cdr3_aa: CASPVQARGSYNEQFF

clone_size: .
v_call: TRBV2
d_call: .
j_call: TRBJ1-1
cdr3_nt: TGTGCCAGCAGGGTCGGGGGGGTTTACGGCACTGAAGCTTTCTTT
cdr3_aa: CASRVGGVYGTEAFF

clone_size: once
v_call: TRBV10-2
d_call: TRBD1
j_call: TRBJ2-7
cdr3_nt: TGCGCCAGCAGTGGTCCCGGGACAGCCTACGAGCAGTACTTC
cdr3_aa: CASSGPGTAYEQYF

clone_size: .
v_call: TRBV7-9
d_call: .
j_call: TRBJ1-2
cdr3_nt: TGTGCCAGCAGCTTGGACAACGGCTACACCTTC
cdr3_aa: CASSLDNGYTF

clone_size: .
v_call: TRBV19
d_call: TRBD1
j_call: TRBJ2-3
cdr3_nt: TGTGCCAGTAGTATAGGCGCAACAGGGGTAGAGTATTTT
cdr3_aa: CASSIGATGVEYF

clone_size: .
v_call: TRBV6-5
d_call: .
j_call: TRBJ1-1
cdr3_nt: TGTGCCAGCAGTTACAGAGGGGCGCGGGGCACTGAAGCTTTCTTT
cdr3_aa: CASSYRGARGTEAFF

clone_size: once
v_call: TRBV7-9
d_call: .
j_call: TRBJ1-4
cdr3_nt: TGTGCCAGCAGCTTAGCTAGGACAGCTCTTAATGAAAAACTGTTTTTT
cdr3_aa: CASSLARTALNEKLFF

clone_size: .
v_call: TRBV3-1/TRBV3-2
d_call: .
j_call: TRBJ2-3
cdr3_nt: TGTGCCAGCAGCCAGTTCGGAGTCGGAGATACGCAGTATTTT
cdr3_aa: CASSQFGVGDTQYF

clone_size: .
v_call: TRBV28
d_call: .
j_call: TRBJ2-1
cdr3_nt: TGTGCCAGCAGCATCCTCGGGGGGCCTTACAATGAGCAGTTCTTC
cdr3_aa: CASSILGGPYNEQFF

clone_size: .
v_call: TRBV6-5
d_call: TRBD1
j_call: TRBJ1-3
cdr3_nt: TGTGCCAGCAGCGGGACAGGGTCCAACACCATATATTTT
cdr3_aa: CASSGTGSNTIYF

clone_size: .
v_call: TRBV18
d_call: .
j_call: TRBJ1-2
cdr3_nt: TGTGCCAGCTCAGCTTCGACAGGTATTGTCGGCTACACCTTC
cdr3_aa: CASSASTGIVGYTF

clone_size: few
v_call: TRBV6-5
d_call: .
j_call: TRBJ1-2
cdr3_nt: TGTGCCAGCAGTTCCGGGAACAGGGACTATGGCTACACCTTC
cdr3_aa: CASSSGNRDYGYTF

clone_size: .
v_call: TRBV28
d_call: TRBD1
j_call: TRBJ1-2
cdr3_nt: TGTGCCAGCAGTCCCACAGGGGACCATAACTATGGCTACACCTTC
cdr3_aa: CASSPTGDHNYGYTF

clone_size: .
v_call: TRBV5-1
d_call: TRBD2
j_call: TRBJ2-3
cdr3_nt: TGCGCCAGCAGTGGGAGTAGCGGGGCGGCAGATACGCAGTATTTT
cdr3_aa: CASSGSSGAADTQYF

clone_size: .
v_call: TRBV5-6
d_call: TRBD1
j_call: TRBJ1-1
cdr3_nt: TGTGCCAGCAGCTTGGATACAGGGGGCGGTTTTTTCGTGAGAACTGAAGCTTTCTTT
cdr3_aa: CASSLDTGGGFFVRTEAFF

clone_size: .
v_call: TRBV2
d_call: .
j_call: TRBJ2-6
cdr3_nt: TGTGCCAGCAGTCTTACAGGGCCTGGGGCCAACGTCCTGACTTTC
cdr3_aa: CASSLTGPGANVLTF

clone_size: once
v_call: TRBV7-9
d_call: .
j_call: TRBJ1-2
cdr3_nt: TGTGCCAGCAGCTTAGCCGGGCCCCGCATGCGGGATGGCTACACCTTC
cdr3_aa: CASSLAGPRMRDGYTF

clone_size: .
v_call: TRBV10-2
d_call: .
j_call: TRBJ2-6
cdr3_nt: TGCGCCAGCAGCGCTGGGGCCAACGTCCTGACTTTC
cdr3_aa: CASSAGANVLTF

clone_size: .
v_call: TRBV6-6
d_call: .
j_call: TRBJ1-5
cdr3_nt: TGTGCCAGCAGACTCGGCGGGGTTGGGCAGCCCCAGCATTTT
cdr3_aa: CASRLGGVGQPQHF

clone_size: .
v_call: TRBV18
d_call: .
j_call: TRBJ1-2
cdr3_nt: TGTGCCAGCTCAAAAACCGAGGGTTCTGATGGCTACACCTTC
cdr3_aa: CASSKTEGSDGYTF

clone_size: .
v_call: TRBV5-1
d_call: TRBD1
j_call: TRBJ2-1
cdr3_nt: TGCGCCAGCAAATTGGACAGGGGCCCTATGATCTTC
cdr3_aa: CASKLDRGPMIF

clone_size: .
v_call: TRBV6-5
d_call: TRBD2
j_call: TRBJ2-3
cdr3_nt: TGTGCCAGCAGGGCTAGCGGGGATAACACAGATACGCAGTATTTT
cdr3_aa: CASRASGDNTDTQYF

clone_size: .
v_call: TRBV19
d_call: TRBD1
j_call: TRBJ1-5
cdr3_nt: TGTGCCAGTAGTCCTAGGGGGCCGGATCAGCCCCAGCATTTT
cdr3_aa: CASSPRGPDQPQHF

clone_size: .
v_call: TRBV27
d_call: .
j_call: TRBJ2-5
cdr3_nt: TGTGCCAGCAGTTCCCTGGGGCGGTTAACCATGGGTGGAGAGACCCAGTACTTC
cdr3_aa: CASSSLGRLTMGGETQYF

clone_size: .
v_call: TRBV3-1/TRBV3-2
d_call: TRBD1
j_call: TRBJ2-7
cdr3_nt: TGTGCCAGCAGCCCGGACAGGGTGTACGAGCAGTACTTC
cdr3_aa: CASSPDRVYEQYF

clone_size: .
v_call: TRBV19
d_call: .
j_call: TRBJ1-1
cdr3_nt: TGTGCCAGTAGTAAAGACAGACTCATGAACACTGAAGCTTTCTTT
cdr3_aa: CASSKDRLMNTEAFF

clone_size: .
v_call: TRBV28
d_call: .
j_call: TRBJ1-4
cdr3_nt: TGTGCCAGCAGTCCACCGGACACTGGAAAACTGTTTTTT
cdr3_aa: CASSPPDTGKLFF

clone_size: once
v_call: TRBV19
d_call: .
j_call: TRBJ2-1
cdr3_nt: TGTGCCAGTAGTATAGGCCCCGGGCAGTTCTTC
cdr3_aa: CASSIGPGQFF

clone_size: .
v_call: TRBV2
d_call: TRBD2
j_call: TRBJ2-2
cdr3_nt: TGTGCCAGCAGCGGGGGGGTGAACACCGGGGAGCTGTTTTTT
cdr3_aa: CASSGGVNTGELFF

clone_size: .
v_call: TRBV28
d_call: TRBD1
j_call: TRBJ1-1
cdr3_nt: TGTGCCAGCAGTCCCCCCCCGACAGGGACGAACACTGAAGCTTTCTTT
cdr3_aa: CASSPPPTGTNTEAFF

clone_size: .
v_call: TRBV6-9
d_call: TRBD1
j_call: TRBJ1-5
cdr3_nt: TGTGCCAGCAGTTTTCGGACAGGAGACCTCAATCAGCCCCAGCATTTT
cdr3_aa: CASSFRTGDLNQPQHF